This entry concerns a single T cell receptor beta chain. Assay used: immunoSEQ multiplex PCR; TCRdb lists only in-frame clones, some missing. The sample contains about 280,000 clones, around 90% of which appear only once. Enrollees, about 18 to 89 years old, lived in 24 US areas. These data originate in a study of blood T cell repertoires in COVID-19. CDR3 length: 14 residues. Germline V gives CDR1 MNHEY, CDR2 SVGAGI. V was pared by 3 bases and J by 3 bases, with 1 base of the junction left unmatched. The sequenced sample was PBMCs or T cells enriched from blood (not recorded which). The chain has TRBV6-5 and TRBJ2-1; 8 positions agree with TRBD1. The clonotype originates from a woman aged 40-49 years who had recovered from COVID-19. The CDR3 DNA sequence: TGTGCCAGCAGTTATGGACAGGGCTACAATGAGCAGTTCTTC. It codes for CASSYGQGYNEQFF.